The present T cell receptor beta chain was sequenced within a study of cytomegalovirus exposure and HLA in healthy donors. Study information: Unique TCRs from HLA-typed donors, 70 million to 85 million of them, were held in an early data release.

The PCR employed 60 Vbeta primers together with 13 Jbeta primers. The data were produced by immunoSEQ multiplex PCR, yet TCRdb's version contains in-frame clones alone and is incomplete. The data show some 110,000 clones, roughly four fifths seen once. Study-level results: Published work reported that the classifier diagnosed cytomegalovirus status with high specificity and sensitivity. Relative to equally common others, HLA-associated TCR beta chains showed greater clonal expansion in a later analysis.

Germline CDR1 reads MNHNY; CDR2 reads SVGAGI (reference sequence). The V segment lost 7 bases and the J segment 0 bases; nucleotides outside the gene matches: 10. This CDR3 has 16 amino acids. In the case of this clone: Antigen: not known.

The origin of this receptor is a man between 50 and 59 years old in good health and CMV-seronegative. The sequenced sample consisted of PBMCs. The gene calls are TRBV6-6 and TRBJ1-2, with 8 bases lining up with TRBD1. CDR3 DNA: TGTGCCAGCACCGCGGCAGGGGGCGCCTCTAACTATGGCTACACCTTC. Its translation is CASTAAGGASNYGYTF.